What follows are 2 T cell receptor beta chains derived from one specimen sequenced in a study of response to subunit inactivated influenza vaccine. One entry per CDR3 protein results from TCRdb running MiXCR on the RT-PCR reads. The table has about 780,000 distinct CDR3 sequences, around 20% seen once. The sample here was PBMCs from blood, taken less than 6 days after vaccination. The receptors derive from a middle-aged man who received an inactivated influenza vaccine.

In its sample, this clonotype was seen a few times. The chain is built from TRBV7-9 and TRBJ2-3; D is unresolved. V gave up 8 bases and J gave up 3 bases, with 12 bases separating them. Germline V gives CDR1 SEHNR, CDR2 FQNEAQ (reference sequence). This CDR3 contains 13 residues. This CDR3 reads CASAQAGTDTQYF. The CDR3 nucleotides are TGTGCCAGCGCTCAAGCCGGTACAGATACGCAGTATTTT. Complete variable domain (other parts from reference TRBV7-9 and TRBJ2-3): DTGVSQNPRHKITKRGQNVTFRCDPISEHNRLYWYRQTLGQGPEFLTYFQNEAQLEKSRLLSDRFSAERPKGSFSTLEIQRTEQGDSAMYLCASAQAGTDTQYFGPGTRLTVL.

This chain uses TRBV5-1 with TRBJ1-1; D might be TRBD1 (6 bases). The germline gives CDR1 SGHRS, CDR2 YFSETQ. The CDR3 loop spans 15 amino acids. V shed 4 bases and J shed 2 bases, with 15 bases lying between them. CDR3 DNA sequence: TGCGCCAGCAGCCCGCGACAGGACCGAAACACTGAAGCTTTCTTT. Protein product: CASSPRQDRNTEAFF. Complete variable domain (other parts from reference TRBV5-1 and TRBJ1-1): KAGVTQTPRYLIKTRGQQVTLSCSPISGHRSVSWYQQTPGQGLQFLFEYFSETQRNKGNFPGRFSGRQFSNSRSEMNVSTLELGDSALYLCASSPRQDRNTEAFFGQGTRLTVV.